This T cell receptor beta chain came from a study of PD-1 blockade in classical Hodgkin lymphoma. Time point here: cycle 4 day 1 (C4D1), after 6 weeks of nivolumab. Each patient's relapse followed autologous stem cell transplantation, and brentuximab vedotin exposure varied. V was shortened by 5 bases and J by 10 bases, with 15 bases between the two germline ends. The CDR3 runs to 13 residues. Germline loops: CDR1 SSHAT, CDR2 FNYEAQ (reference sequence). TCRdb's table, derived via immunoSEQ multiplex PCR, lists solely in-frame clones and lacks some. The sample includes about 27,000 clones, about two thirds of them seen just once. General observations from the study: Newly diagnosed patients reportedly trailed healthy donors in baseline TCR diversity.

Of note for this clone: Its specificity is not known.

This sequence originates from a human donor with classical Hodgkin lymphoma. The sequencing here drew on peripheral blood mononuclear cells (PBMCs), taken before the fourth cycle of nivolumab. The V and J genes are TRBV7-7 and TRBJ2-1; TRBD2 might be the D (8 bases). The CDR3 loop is CASSRQGGGEQFF. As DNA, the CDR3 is TGTGCCAGCAGCCGACAGGGCGGGGGGGAGCAGTTCTTC.